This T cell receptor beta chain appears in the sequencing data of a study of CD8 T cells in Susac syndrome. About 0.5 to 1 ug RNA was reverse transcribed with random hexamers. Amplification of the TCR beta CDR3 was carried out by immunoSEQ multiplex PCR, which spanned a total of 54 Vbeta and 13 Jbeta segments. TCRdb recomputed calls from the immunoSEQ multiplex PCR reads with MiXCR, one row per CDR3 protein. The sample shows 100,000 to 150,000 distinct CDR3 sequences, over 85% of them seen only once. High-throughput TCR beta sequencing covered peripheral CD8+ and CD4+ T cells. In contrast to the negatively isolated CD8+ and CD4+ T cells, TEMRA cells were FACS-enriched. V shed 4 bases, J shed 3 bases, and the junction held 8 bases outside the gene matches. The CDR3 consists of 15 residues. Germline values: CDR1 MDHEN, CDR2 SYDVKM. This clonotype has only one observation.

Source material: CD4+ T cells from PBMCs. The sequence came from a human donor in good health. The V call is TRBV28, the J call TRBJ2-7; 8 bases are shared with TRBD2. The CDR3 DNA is TGTGCCAGCAGTTCCCCTAGCGGGCGGGTCTACGAGCAGTACTTC. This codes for CASSSPSGRVYEQYF.